This paragraph reports one T cell receptor (beta chain). Clones were read by immunoSEQ multiplex PCR, and TCRdb kept only the in-frame ones, dropping some. Among about 210,000 clones listed, around 80% were seen once. The data originate from a study of blood T cell repertoires in COVID-19. This CDR3 region has 15 residues. With V trimmed by 3 bases and J by 6 bases, 9 bases remained unmatched. Germline V gives CDR1 GTSNPN, CDR2 SVGIG (reference sequence). The sample was peripheral blood. This TCR was recovered from a woman aged 70-85 years with acute or convalescent COVID-19. The chain is built from TRBV30 and TRBJ2-2; the match to TRBD2 covers 8 bases. The CDR3 spells CAWRNPGLVAGELFF. As DNA, the CDR3 is TGTGCCTGGAGAAATCCGGGACTAGTAGCCGGGGAGCTGTTTTTT. Full variable domain (rest looked up from reference TRBV30 and TRBJ2-2): SQTIHQWPATLVQPVGSPLSLECTVEGTSNPNLYWYRQAAGRGLQLLFYSVGIGQISSEVPQNLSASRPQDRQFILSSKKLLLSDSGFYLCAWRNPGLVAGELFFGEGSRLTVL.